The subject of this entry is one T cell receptor beta chain. These data come from a study of shared clonotypes between healthy human individuals. This CDR3 has 16 amino acids. Germline lookup yields CDR1 LGHNA and CDR2 YSLEER. Trimming removed 3 bases from V and 6 bases from J; junction bases left unmatched: 9. The data were produced by immunoSEQ multiplex PCR, yet TCRdb's version contains in-frame clones alone and is incomplete. The table lists 2 million to 2.5 million clones, approximately 96% of them singletons. This TCR derives from a man between 18 and 35 years old in good health. The chain has TRBV4-3 and TRBJ2-1, with 9 bases matching TRBD2. The sample consisted of naive CD4+ T cells sorted from blood. Subset indicated: CD45RA+ positively selected. The CDR3 reads CASSHHSGSGINEQFF. CDR3 DNA sequence: TGCGCCAGCAGCCACCATAGCGGGAGCGGGATCAATGAGCAGTTCTTC.